This T cell receptor (beta chain) was identified in a study of cytomegalovirus exposure and HLA in healthy donors. In the case of this clone: The antigen remains unidentified.

Primers for the PCR totalled 60 Vbeta and 13 Jbeta. Repertoires were generated with immunoSEQ multiplex PCR, while TCRdb's copy carries only in-frame clones and drops some. This sample's table reports approximately 45,000 clones. Study observations and caveats: According to the study, 180 or so TCR beta chains were cytomegalovirus-associated. For most subjects, TCR beta sequences were reported to predict HLA-A and HLA-B alleles with accuracy.

The sample consisted of PBMCs. The sequence derives from a male donor in good health and CMV-seronegative.

Here the CDR3 DNA reads TGTGCCAGCAGCCCAAATACCGGGACAGTTAATGAAAAACTGTTTTTT. It encodes CASSPNTGTVNEKLFF. The chain is built from TRBV9 and TRBJ1-4, with 7 nucleotides matching TRBD1. The J segment lost 4 bases and the V segment lost 4 bases, leaving 10 bases of the junction unmatched. This CDR3 region has 16 residues. CDR1 and CDR2 from the germline V gene are SGDLS and YYNGEE.